In this sample, the clone carrying this T cell receptor (beta chain) turned up a few times. This may arise from a read error, as a much more abundant clone is one base away. Trimming left V 5 bases short and J 3 bases short, with 4 bases between. CDR3 length: 10 amino acids. Germline V CDR1 and CDR2: SQVTM, ANQGSEA. TCRdb analysed the PCR reads with MiXCR anew, one entry per CDR3 protein. The sample lists just under 650,000 distinct CDR3 sequences; nearly 20% were seen once. The sample belongs to a study of molecular identifiers for immune sequencing clone quantification. Sequenced: naive CD8+ T cells from blood, with Jurkat cell RNA spiked in. Subset of the sample: FACS-sorted CD8+CD4-CCR7+CD45RA+ naive T cells. This receptor was taken from a human donor in good health. Some libraries in this study had Jurkat cell RNA spiked in. The chain combines TRBV29-1 with TRBJ1-1, with D hard to call. The DNA of the CDR3 is TGCAGCGTTCGGGACACTGAAGCTTTCTTT. It encodes CSVRDTEAFF.